This TCR beta chain was captured in a study of shared clonotypes between healthy human individuals. Regarding this clone: The antigen is undetermined.

Splitting the CD4+ cells yielded a CD45RA+ naive subset and a CD45RA-negative memory subset. Template for every sorted-subset replicate PCR totaled approximately 200 ng DNA, some 30,000 T cell genomes. TCRdb's table, derived via immunoSEQ multiplex PCR, lists solely in-frame clones and lacks some. The data show around 940,000 clones, 76% seen once. The CDR3 is made up of 19 amino acids. V dropped 0 bases and J dropped 3 bases, with 22 bases sitting between them. Germline CDR1 WSHSY, CDR2 SAAADI. Study-wide results and limits: The small donor group covered limited genetic and exposure diversity. Clonotype sharing among donors likely depends on sequencing depth.

The sequence came from a man between 18 and 35 years old in good health. V usage is TRBV10-2 and J usage is TRBJ2-3, with D tentatively TRBD1 or TRBD2 (5 bases each). The sequenced material came from memory CD4+ T cells sorted from blood. Documented subset: CD45RA-negative fraction. CDR3 region: CASSESSGGLWDLTDTQYF. DNA of the CDR3: TGCGCCAGCAGTGAGTCGAGTGGGGGATTGTGGGACCTGACAGATACGCAGTATTTT.